This T cell receptor beta chain stems from a study of response to subunit inactivated influenza vaccine. Germline CDR1 reads SGHKS; CDR2 reads YYEKEE (reference sequence). The trim removed 5 bases at V and 6 bases at J, leaving 13 bases unmatched. The CDR3 extends over 16 amino acids. This clonotype was seen a handful of times. Its matching antigen is unknown. Each CDR3 protein is one row after TCRdb ran MiXCR on the RT-PCR reads. Of over 450,000 distinct CDR3 sequences in the sample, 10% to 15% were seen once. Study-wide results and caveats: Every seasonal influenza vaccination brings in few new T cells, the authors suggested.

The rearrangement links TRBV5-5 to TRBJ2-1; 8 nucleotides align to TRBD1. The receptor comes from a man aged 50 to 59 who received an inactivated influenza vaccine. The material was PBMCs from blood, obtained roughly 6 weeks after vaccination. The CDR3 DNA is TGTGCCAGCAGGATGGGCTTTGGGACAGGCCCCAATGAGCAGTTCTTC. Protein: CASRMGFGTGPNEQFF.